Sequencing of this T cell receptor (beta chain) was carried out in a study of shared clonotypes between healthy human individuals. In germline, CDR1 is LNHDA, CDR2 SQIVND (reference sequence). Unmatched junction bases numbered 14, after V lost 3 bases and J lost 3 bases. CDR3 length: 17 amino acids. On this clone: Its specificity is unknown.

Study observations and caveats: Naive CD4 clonotypes were shared across several donors at 4.5% to 6%.

The method was immunoSEQ multiplex PCR; TCRdb's version includes in-frame clones alone and lacks a portion of them. Here the sample spans about 1.4 million clones, around 97% being singletons. The receptor comes from a man aged 25 to 45 in good health. Sequencing was done on a sample of naive CD4+ T cells sorted from blood. Subset described: CD45RA+ positively selected. The rearrangement uses TRBV19 and TRBJ2-7; TRBD2 aligns across 7 bases. Here the CDR3 DNA reads TGTGCCAGTAGTATGGGGACGGGAGGAACCGGGTTCTACGAGCAGTACTTC. Translation: CASSMGTGGTGFYEQYF. The full variable domain, its missing parts supplied by reference TRBV19 and TRBJ2-7, is DGGITQSPKYLFRKEGQNVTLSCEQNLNHDAMYWYRQDPGQGLRLIYYSQIVNDFQKGDIAEGYSVSREKKESFPLTVTSAQKNPTAFYLCASSMGTGGTGFYEQYFGPGTRLTVT.